The rows below give T cell receptor beta chains drawn from one sample of a study of T-cell reconstitution after alpha-beta-depleted transplantation in children. One entry per CDR3 protein results from TCRdb running MiXCR on the PCR reads. Of fewer than 700,000 distinct CDR3 sequences in the sample, over 10% are singletons; the top ten hold 2% to 2.5%. The sequenced sample was PBMCs, mostly from graft donor cells, obtained 360 days after TCRalphabeta/CD19-depleted stem cell transplant. The source is a male patient between 5 and 17 years old who had a stem cell transplant for acute myeloid leukemia, so the T cells may come from the graft donor. The CDR3 runs from the conserved cysteine through the conserved F or W. The order of the fields is J gene, CDR3 length, D gene, V gene, CDR3 protein. A D gene is named only where the DNA matches it firmly.

J: TRBJ1-1; length: 13; D: NA; V: TRBV30; CDR3: CAWARSMNTEAFF
J: TRBJ2-1; length: 16; D: TRBD2; V: TRBV4-3; CDR3: CASSQDCGRAQNEQFF
J: TRBJ2-1; length: 18; D: TRBD2; V: TRBV7-8; CDR3: CASSSYPTSVNSYNEQFF
J: TRBJ2-7; length: 16; D: NA; V: TRBV7-8; CDR3: CASSLARSVSTYEQYF
J: TRBJ2-3; length: 18; D: TRBD2; V: TRBV4-3; CDR3: CASSSRGGLQLGADTQYF
J: TRBJ1-5; length: 16; D: NA; V: TRBV5-1; CDR3: CASSESGDTLYQPQHF
J: TRBJ2-1; length: 16; D: TRBD1; V: TRBV28; CDR3: CASSEPDRDPYNEQFF
J: TRBJ2-7; length: 16; D: NA; V: TRBV18; CDR3: CASSPLGKTKGYEQYF
J: TRBJ2-1; length: 15; D: TRBD2; V: TRBV7-7; CDR3: CASSPTSGRDNEQFF
J: TRBJ2-3; length: 16; D: NA; V: TRBV11-2; CDR3: CASSLEGGVSTDTQYF
J: TRBJ2-7; length: 15; D: TRBD2; V: TRBV5-1; CDR3: CASSPPGLAAYEQYF
J: TRBJ2-7; length: 13; D: NA; V: TRBV29-1; CDR3: CSVRTRLLYEQYF
J: TRBJ2-1; length: 16; D: TRBD2; V: TRBV5-1; CDR3: CASTVGGLAGLNEQFF
J: TRBJ2-7; length: 15; D: NA; V: TRBV4-3; CDR3: CASSLEVSPTYEQYF
J: TRBJ2-1; length: 17; D: NA; V: TRBV6-2/TRBV6-3; CDR3: CASSYSQGFWRYNEQFF
J: TRBJ2-1; length: 15; D: TRBD2; V: TRBV24-1; CDR3: CATSRRTSGYNEQFF
J: TRBJ1-5; length: 16; D: TRBD1; V: TRBV25-1; CDR3: CASSFGGQGGNQPQHF
J: TRBJ2-1; length: 21; D: TRBD2; V: TRBV28; CDR3: CASSFRGWGGFTSGSYNEQFF
J: TRBJ2-1; length: 16; D: NA; V: TRBV7-2; CDR3: CASSLVRAPLNNEQFF
J: TRBJ2-1; length: 15; D: NA; V: TRBV4-3; CDR3: CASSTRDGSYNEQFF